The rows below give T cell receptor beta chains drawn from one sample of a study of T cell repertoires in breast cancer. In TCRdb, the emulsion pairing reads were re-called with MiXCR into one record per CDR3 protein. Here the sample spans around 770 distinct CDR3 sequences, about 35% being singletons. The source material was CD8+ T cells. All receptors derive from a pool of human donors with breast cancer or a healthy control (not recorded which). CDR3s include the opening cysteine and the closing phenylalanine or tryptophan. The order of the fields is J gene, D gene, clone size, V gene, CDR3 DNA, CDR3 protein. The D gene is left open where the match is weak. Rows give clone size only sometimes, using once, few, many, or a class for an expanded clone.

TRBJ1-2	TRBD1	NA	TRBV7-2	TGTGCTAGCAGGCCAGGCCAGGGGGTCGAAGGCTACACCTTC	CASRPGQGVEGYTF
TRBJ2-3	TRBD1	large	TRBV6-6	TGTGCCAGCAGTTACTCGGGACAGGGGTACACAGATACGCAGTATTTT	CASSYSGQGYTDTQYF
TRBJ1-6	TRBD1	NA	TRBV7-9	TGTGCCAGCAGCCAAGACAGGGCGGGGAATTCACCCCTCCACTTT	CASSQDRAGNSPLHF
TRBJ1-1	NA	medium-sized	TRBV6-8	TGTGCCAGCAGCTCGTTAAGCACTGAAGCTTTCTTT	CASSSLSTEAFF
TRBJ1-6	NA	NA	TRBV7-9	TGTGCCAGCAGCTTTACAGGAACCACAAATTCACCCCTCCACTTT	CASSFTGTTNSPLHF
TRBJ1-6	TRBD1	many	TRBV7-2	TGTGCCAGCAGCTTAGGGGACAGGGGGTCTTATAATTCACCCCTCCACTTT	CASSLGDRGSYNSPLHF
TRBJ2-2	NA	large	TRBV7-6	TGTGCCAGCAGCCCACGGGCGAACACCGGGGAGCTGTTTTTT	CASSPRANTGELFF
TRBJ1-6	NA	once	TRBV7-6	TGTGCCAGCAGCAGACGTTTGACGGGGTTTAATTCACCCCTCCACTTT	CASSRRLTGFNSPLHF
TRBJ2-2	TRBD2	many	TRBV6-2/TRBV6-3	TGTGCCAGCAGTTACTTCGGGGCGGGGGGTTATAACACCGGGGAGCTGTTTTTT	CASSYFGAGGYNTGELFF
TRBJ2-7	TRBD1	medium-sized	TRBV7-2	TGTGCCAGCAGCCAATCTGGACAGGGGTTCTACGAGCAGTACTTC	CASSQSGQGFYEQYF
TRBJ1-6	NA	large	TRBV7-2	TGTGCCAGCAGCTTAGAGTTATATTCACCCCTCCACTTT	CASSLELYSPLHF
TRBJ2-7	TRBD1	NA	TRBV7-2	TGTGCCAGCAGCTGGGACAGCTCCTACGAACAGCACTTC	CASSWDSSYEQHF
TRBJ1-2	NA	NA	TRBV7-3	TGTGCCAGCAGCGCAAACGGGGGCTATGGCTACACCTTC	CASSANGGYGYTF
TRBJ1-1	TRBD1	NA	TRBV7-2	TGTGCCAGCGGAGAGGGACAGCCGACGCCTTGGGCTTTCTTT	CASGEGQPTPWAFF
TRBJ2-7	NA	medium-sized	TRBV7-2	TGTGCCAGCAGCTTTGGGATAACGTACGAGCAGTACTTC	CASSFGITYEQYF
TRBJ2-1	NA	medium-sized	TRBV7-6	TGTGCCAGCAGCTTAGTTGCAGGGGGGGCAGCCTTTTACAATGAGCAGTTCTTC	CASSLVAGGAAFYNEQFF
TRBJ1-3	NA	many	TRBV6-1	TGTGCCAGCAGACACTCTGGAAACACCATATATTTT	CASRHSGNTIYF
TRBJ2-5	NA	NA	TRBV7-6	TGTGCCGGCAGCATCCAAGAGACCCAGTATTTC	CAGSIQETQYF
TRBJ2-3	TRBD2	medium-sized	TRBV5-4	TGTGCCAGCAGCTTGACTAGCGGTGGAGATACGCAGTATTTT	CASSLTSGGDTQYF
TRBJ1-5	NA	hyperexpanded	TRBV7-3	TGTGCCGGCTGGGGGAAACGACGGAGCAATCAGCCCCAGCATTTT	CAGWGKRRSNQPQHF
TRBJ2-7	NA	NA	TRBV6-1	TGTGCCAGCAACAGGGATCTCCCCCCCTACGAGCAGTACTTC	CASNRDLPPYEQYF
TRBJ2-5	TRBD2	many	TRBV7-3	TGTGCCAGCAGCCCCGGGGCTAGCGGATATCAAGAGACCCAGTACTTC	CASSPGASGYQETQYF
TRBJ2-5	NA	medium-sized	TRBV6-1	TGTGCCAGCAGTTACGCTCGCCTCACACGAGGGGAGACCCAGTACTTC	CASSYARLTRGETQYF
TRBJ2-7	TRBD1	medium-sized	TRBV6-2/TRBV6-3	TGTGCCAGCAGTTACTGGACAGGGGGCTACGAGCAGTACTTC	CASSYWTGGYEQYF
TRBJ2-7	TRBD2	NA	TRBV18	TGTGCCAGCTCACCACCGGGTTCTAGCGGGACGACCGAGCAGTACTTC	CASSPPGSSGTTEQYF
TRBJ2-7	NA	NA	TRBV7-6	TGTGCCAGCAGCAGGGACGGCTCCTACGGGCAGTACTTC	CASSRDGSYGQYF
TRBJ1-1	NA	hyperexpanded	TRBV7-3	TGTGCCAGCAGCTTTACAGGGAACACTGAAGCTTTCTTT	CASSFTGNTEAFF
TRBJ2-1	NA	NA	TRBV6-5	TGTGCCAGCAGCGCTCGGGTTCACTCCTACAATGAGCAGTTCTTC	CASSARVHSYNEQFF
TRBJ2-7	TRBD2	large	TRBV7-6	TGTGCCAGCAGCTCTAGCGGGAGCTCCTACGAGCAGTACTTC	CASSSSGSSYEQYF
TRBJ2-3	NA	many	TRBV7-3	TGTGCCAGCAGCTTAGGGGGGCGCACAGATACGCAGTATTTT	CASSLGGRTDTQYF
TRBJ2-2	NA	large	TRBV7-6	TGTGCCAGCAGCTTGGGGGGCAGAACCGGGGAGCTGTTTTTT	CASSLGGRTGELFF
TRBJ1-5	NA	NA	TRBV7-2	TGTGCCCGCCGCTTTAATAGCAATCAGCCCCAAAATTTT	CARRFNSNQPQNF
TRBJ2-1	TRBD1	few	TRBV7-2	TGTGCCAGCAGCCGTAGACCGGGACAGGGCGCTAACAATGAGCAGTTCTTC	CASSRRPGQGANNEQFF
TRBJ1-2	NA	medium-sized	TRBV6-8	TGTGCCAGCAGCCCCGACGGATATGGCTACACCTTC	CASSPDGYGYTF
TRBJ1-1	NA	large	TRBV6-5	TGTGCCAGCAGTGAACAGGAAATGAACACTGAAGCTTTCTTT	CASSEQEMNTEAFF
TRBJ2-3	TRBD2	NA	TRBV7-6	TGTGCCAGCAGCGTAGCCGGGGGGGGAAAAGAGACGCAGTATTTT	CASSVAGGGKETQYF
TRBJ2-1	TRBD2	NA	TRBV6-5	TGTGCCTGCAGTTACGGACTAGCCAATGAGCAGTCCTTC	CACSYGLANEQSF
TRBJ2-5	NA	large	TRBV7-2	TGTGCCAGCAGCTTAGGAGCGGCGTACCAAGAGACCCAGTACTTC	CASSLGAAYQETQYF
TRBJ1-2	NA	large	TRBV6-1	TGTGCCAGCAGCGAAGGAGGTCCTTATGGCTACACCTTC	CASSEGGPYGYTF
TRBJ2-7	NA	NA	TRBV7-2	TGTGCCAGCAGCCGGGGGCAGGGAATGTCCTACGAGCAGTACTTC	CASSRGQGMSYEQYF
TRBJ1-1	TRBD1	NA	TRBV7-8	TGTGCCAGCAGCTACGATAGGCAGGGGGGTATGAACACTGAAGCTTTCTTT	CASSYDRQGGMNTEAFF